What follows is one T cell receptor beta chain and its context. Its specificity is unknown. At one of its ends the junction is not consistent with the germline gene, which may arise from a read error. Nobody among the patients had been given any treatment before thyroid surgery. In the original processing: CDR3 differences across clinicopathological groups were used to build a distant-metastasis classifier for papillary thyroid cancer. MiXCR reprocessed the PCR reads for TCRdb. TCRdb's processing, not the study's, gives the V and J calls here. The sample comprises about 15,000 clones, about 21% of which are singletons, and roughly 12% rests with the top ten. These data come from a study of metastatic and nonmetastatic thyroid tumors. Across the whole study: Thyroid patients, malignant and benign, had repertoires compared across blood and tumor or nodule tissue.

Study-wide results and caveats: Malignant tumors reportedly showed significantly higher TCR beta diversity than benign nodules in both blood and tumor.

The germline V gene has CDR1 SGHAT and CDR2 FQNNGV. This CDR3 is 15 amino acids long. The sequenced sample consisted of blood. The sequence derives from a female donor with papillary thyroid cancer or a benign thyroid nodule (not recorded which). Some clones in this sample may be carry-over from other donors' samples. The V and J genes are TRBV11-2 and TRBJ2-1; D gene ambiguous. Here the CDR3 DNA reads TGTGTCAGCAGTGCCGGAAGTGGTTCCTACAATGAGCAGTTCTTC. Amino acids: CVSSAGSGSYNEQFF.